This T cell receptor beta chain emerged from a study of cytomegalovirus exposure and HLA in healthy donors. Overall study results and limits: In vitro assays verified that three CMV-associated chains recognized CMV antigens specifically.

Looked up from germline, CDR1 is SGHNT and CDR2 is YYREEE (reference sequence). Trimming cost V 3 bases and J 3 bases, with 19 bases left between them. This CDR3 spans 16 amino acids. Only in-frame clones appear in the TCRdb table, and some are missing; sequencing was by immunoSEQ multiplex PCR. The data contain some 150,000 clones, roughly 84% of them singletons. This clone came up a few times. Antigen: not known. The sequence came from a human donor in good health. Material: PBMCs. V is TRBV5-4 and J is TRBJ2-7; the D gene is possibly TRBD1 (7 bases). The CDR3 DNA follows: TGTGCCAGCAGCTCTATGACAGGGAGGCATAGCTACGAGCAGTACTTC. Protein sequence: CASSSMTGRHSYEQYF.